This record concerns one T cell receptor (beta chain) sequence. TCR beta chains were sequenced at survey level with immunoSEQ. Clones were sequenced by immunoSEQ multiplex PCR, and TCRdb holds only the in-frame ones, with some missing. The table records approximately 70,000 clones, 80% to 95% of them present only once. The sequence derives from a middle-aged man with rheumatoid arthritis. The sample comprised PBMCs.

CDR3 protein: CASSLTMEPGTQYF. CDR3 sequence (DNA): TGCGCCAGCAGCCTTACGATGGAGCCCGGGACCCAGTACTTC. The chain carries TRBV4-3 and TRBJ2-5; D not certain. The germline V gene has CDR1 LGHNA and CDR2 YSLEER. With 4 bases removed from V and 7 bases from J, the gap between germline ends came to 16 bases. This CDR3 contains 14 residues.